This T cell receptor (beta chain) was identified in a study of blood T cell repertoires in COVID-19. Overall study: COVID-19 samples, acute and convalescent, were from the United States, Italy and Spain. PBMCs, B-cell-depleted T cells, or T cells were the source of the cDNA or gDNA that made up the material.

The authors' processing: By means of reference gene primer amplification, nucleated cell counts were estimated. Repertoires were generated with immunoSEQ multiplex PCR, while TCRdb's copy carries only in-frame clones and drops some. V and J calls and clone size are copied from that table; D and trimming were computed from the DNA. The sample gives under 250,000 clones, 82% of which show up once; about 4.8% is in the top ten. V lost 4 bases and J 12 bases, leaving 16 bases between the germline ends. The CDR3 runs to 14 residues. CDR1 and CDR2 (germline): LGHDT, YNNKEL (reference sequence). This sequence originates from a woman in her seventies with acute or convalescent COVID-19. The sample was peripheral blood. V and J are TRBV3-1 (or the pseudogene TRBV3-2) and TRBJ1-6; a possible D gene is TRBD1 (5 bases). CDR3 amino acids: CASSPLGHEGPLHF. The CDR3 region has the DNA TGTGCCAGCAGCCCCTTAGGACACGAAGGACCCCTCCACTTT.